Each of the 31 T cell receptor beta chains below was sequenced from the same sample in a study of T cell changes during pregnancy in multiple sclerosis. Data came from immunoSEQ multiplex PCR; TCRdb stores just in-frame clones and leaves some out. The sample lists fewer than 50,000 clones, approximately 91% seen once, with roughly 0.58% in the top ten. The sample was CD4+ T cells from peripheral blood mononuclear cells, taken in the first trimester of pregnancy. The receptors were gathered from a female donor with multiple sclerosis, enrolled in a pregnancy study.

The chain combines TRBV11-2 with TRBJ1-1; D is ambiguous. The CDR3 is 14 residues long. The V end was cut by 1 base, the J end by 7 bases, with 13 bases between. Germline CDR1 and CDR2: SGHAT and FQNNGV. The CDR3 nucleotides are TGTGCCAGCAGCTTAGGATTAGGAGGGTTTGAAGCTTTCTTT. The encoded protein is CASSLGLGGFEAFF.

The V and J genes are TRBV19 and TRBJ2-3; 11 nucleotides agree with TRBD2. Looked up from germline, CDR1 is LNHDA and CDR2 is SQIVND (reference sequence). With V trimmed by 1 base and J by 4 bases, 7 bases remained unmatched. The CDR3 spans 17 residues. For the CDR3, the DNA is TGTGCCAGTAGTATAGGTACTAGCGGGAGTCGAGCAGATACGCAGTATTTT. This gives the protein CASSIGTSGSRADTQYF. The complete variable domain, with remaining parts taken from reference TRBV19 and TRBJ2-3, reads DGGITQSPKYLFRKEGQNVTLSCEQNLNHDAMYWYRQDPGQGLRLIYYSQIVNDFQKGDIAEGYSVSREKKESFPLTVTSAQKNPTAFYLCASSIGTSGSRADTQYFGPGTRLTVL.

The CDR3 sequence is CASSQEAGGRRNEQFF. The DNA of the CDR3 is TGTGCCAGCAGCCAAGAGGCGGGAGGGAGGCGCAATGAGCAGTTCTTC. The chain employs TRBV4-2 and TRBJ2-1; TRBD2 matches 9 bases. V shed 0 bases and J 6 bases; nucleotides not matched to a gene: 6. The CDR3 has 16 residues. The germline CDR1 and CDR2 sequences are LGHNA and YNFKEQ.

This clone showed up just once. The chain couples TRBV27 to TRBJ2-7; D might be TRBD2 (5 bases). Germline CDR1 and CDR2: MNHEY and SMNVEV (reference sequence). V gave up 6 bases and J gave up 7 bases, with 22 bases separating them. This CDR3 has 15 residues. DNA of the CDR3: TGTGCCAGCAGACGCATGGGTCCTAGCTCGCGTGAGCAGTACTTC. Translating it yields CASRRMGPSSREQYF.

J is TRBJ1-1 and V is TRBV9, with TRBD1 identical over 10 bases. In germline, CDR1 is SGDLS, CDR2 YYNGEE. The V gene end was trimmed by 1 base and the J gene end by 1 base; junction bases not matched to a gene: 1. This CDR3 contains 15 residues. The CDR3 loop is CASSVRTGGNTEAFF. The CDR3 bases are TGTGCCAGCAGCGTACGGACAGGGGGGAACACTGAAGCTTTCTTT.

The V and J genes are TRBV5-5 and TRBJ2-1; D possibly corresponds to TRBD2 (5 bases). Germline V lookup: CDR1 SGHKS, CDR2 YYEKEE (reference sequence). CDR3 length: 16 residues. V lost 0 bases and J lost 0, with 10 bases in between. The CDR3 bases are TGTGCCAGCAGCTTGGCGGGGAAGTCCTCCTACAATGAGCAGTTCTTC. The encoded protein is CASSLAGKSSYNEQFF. The full variable domain, its missing parts supplied by reference TRBV5-5 and TRBJ2-1, is DAGVTQSPTHLIKTRGQQVTLRCSPISGHKSVSWYQQVLGQGPQFIFQYYEKEERGRGNFPDRFSARQFPNYSSELNVNALLLGDSALYLCASSLAGKSSYNEQFFGPGTRLTVL.

This clone qualifies as medium-sized (0.01 to 0.1%). The chain has TRBV4-3 and TRBJ2-1; perhaps TRBD2 as D (5 bases). The CDR3 contains 16 residues. Germline lookup yields CDR1 LGHNA and CDR2 YSLEER. With 0 bases removed from V and 4 bases from J, the gap between germline ends came to 13 bases. The CDR3 here is CASSQEKLVWYNEQFF. CDR3 coding DNA: TGCGCCAGCAGCCAAGAAAAACTAGTCTGGTACAATGAGCAGTTCTTC.

This clone appeared once. This chain links TRBV5-4 with TRBJ2-7, with 15 nucleotides matching TRBD2. The junction had 6 bases not matched to a gene; V was cut back by 2 bases and J by 6 bases. CDR3 length: 16 amino acids. Germline V gene lookup returns CDR1 SGHNT and CDR2 YYREEE (reference sequence). CDR3 in DNA: TGTGCCAGCAGCTTAAGCCCGGGACTAGCGGGAGGCGAGCAGTACTTC. Translation: CASSLSPGLAGGEQYF.

This clone was seen once. The chain has TRBV19 and TRBJ1-2; D perhaps matches TRBD1 (5 bases). The length of the CDR3 is 14 residues. Germline V gives CDR1 LNHDA, CDR2 SQIVND (reference sequence). V lost 1 base, J lost 2 bases, and 8 bases lay in between. In DNA form, the CDR3 reads TGTGCCAGTAGTATAGTGGGGGGAAACTATGGCTACACCTTC. This codes for CASSIVGGNYGYTF.

This sequence joins TRBV10-3 and TRBJ1-2, with D perhaps matching TRBD1 (6 bases). The V and J ends lost 4 bases and 7 bases respectively, with 19 bases between them. The germline V gene has CDR1 ENHRY and CDR2 SYGVKD. There are 15 residues in the CDR3. CDR3 DNA sequence: TGTGCCATCAGTGTGGGTCGGGACATGGTGGGTGGCTACACCTTC. Translation gives CAISVGRDMVGGYTF.

Here the CDR3 DNA reads TGTGCCAGCACCCCCCGGCAGGGAGGGGGTGAAGCTTTCTTT. It yields the protein CASTPRQGGGEAFF. The rearrangement uses TRBV6-5 and TRBJ1-1; D might be TRBD1 (6 bases). Germline V gene sequence: CDR1 MNHEY, CDR2 SVGAGI. V shed 7 bases and J shed 7 bases, with 19 bases lying between them. The CDR3 loop spans 14 amino acids.

V gene TRBV5-1 combines with J gene TRBJ1-1, with TRBD1 matching over 7 bases. With V trimmed by 3 bases and J by 0 bases, 20 bases remained unmatched. Germline V gene lookup returns CDR1 SGHRS and CDR2 YFSETQ. The CDR3 spans 20 residues. The chain's CDR3 is CASSWLSDRAPRVVNTEAFF. The CDR3 DNA sequence: TGCGCCAGCAGCTGGCTCTCCGACAGGGCCCCGAGGGTGGTGAACACTGAAGCTTTCTTT.

This sequence joins TRBV7-2 and TRBJ1-3, with D unresolved. Trimming took 0 bases from V and 4 from J, leaving 10 bases between them. The CDR3 contains 15 residues. From germline, CDR1 is SGHTA and CDR2 FQGNSA. CDR3 sequence: CASSLAPGSGNTIYF. The CDR3 coding sequence is TGTGCCAGCAGCTTAGCGCCGGGTTCGGGAAACACCATATATTTT. Using reference TRBV7-2 and TRBJ1-3 for the parts outside the CDR3, the full variable domain is GAGVSQSPSNKVTEKGKDVELRCDPISGHTALYWYRQSLGQGLEFLIYFQGNSAPDKSGLPSDRFSAERTGGSVSTLTIQRTQQEDSAVYLCASSLAPGSGNTIYFGEGSWLTVV.

The chain uses TRBV20-1 and TRBJ2-1; no clear D. The CDR3 spans 11 residues. V lost 1 base and J 6 bases, leaving 4 bases between the germline ends. The V gene's germline CDR1 is DFQATT and CDR2 SNEGSKA (reference sequence). CDR3 nucleotides: TGCAGTGCTAGAGCTAGCAATGAGCAGTTCTTC. Translated, it gives CSARASNEQFF.

The gene calls are TRBV27 and TRBJ2-7, with D maybe TRBD1 (5 bases). The V and J ends lost 6 bases and 1 base respectively, with 19 bases between them. CDR3 length equals 16 residues. Per germline, CDR1 MNHEY and CDR2 SMNVEV (reference sequence). For the CDR3, the DNA is TGTGCCAGCAGCTTTTCGACAGAGCCAATTTCCTACGAGCAGTACTTC. Amino acid sequence: CASSFSTEPISYEQYF.

J is TRBJ1-2 and V is TRBV28; 9 nucleotides agree with TRBD1. The CDR3 is made up of 16 amino acids. Germline V CDR1 and CDR2: MDHEN, SYDVKM. V dropped 3 bases and J dropped 5; count of bases not matched to a gene: 10. CDR3 in DNA: TGTGCCAGCAGTTTTACCCGGGACAGGGTAGTGTATGGCTACACCTTC. Translating gives CASSFTRDRVVYGYTF.

The chain recombines TRBV6-4 with TRBJ2-1; TRBD2 aligns across 11 bases. The CDR3 is 15 amino acids. V lost 6 bases, J lost 7 bases, and 8 bases stayed unmatched. CDR1 is MRHNA and CDR2 is SNTAGT in the germline V gene. The CDR3 DNA reads as TGTGCCAGCAGCCCAACTAGCGGGAGAGGGAATGAGCAGTTCTTC. It specifies CASSPTSGRGNEQFF.

The chain couples TRBV6-5 to TRBJ1-1; D remains ambiguous. This CDR3 is built from 13 residues. V was cut by 7 bases and J by 0 bases, with 9 bases left in between. CDR1 MNHEY and CDR2 SVGAGI come from the germline V gene. CDR3 coding DNA: TGTGCCAGCAAGGAGGGATTGAACACTGAAGCTTTCTTT. Protein: CASKEGLNTEAFF.

A single count supports this clone. This chain joins TRBV6-4 and TRBJ1-2, with D perhaps matching TRBD1 (6 bases). The CDR3 sequence is 13 residues long. V dropped 8 bases and J dropped 7 bases, with 17 bases sitting between them. CDR1 MRHNA and CDR2 SNTAGT come from the germline V gene. CDR3 DNA sequence: TGTGCCAGCCGAGGGACATACCGCACTGGCTACACCTTC. Translated: CASRGTYRTGYTF.

This chain uses TRBV30 with TRBJ1-5, with 8 bases identical to TRBD1. CDR3 length: 14 residues. Trimming removed 3 bases from V and 6 bases from J; junction bases left unmatched: 7. From germline, CDR1 is GTSNPN and CDR2 SVGIG (reference sequence). CDR3 region: CAWSPYRGTQPQHF. The CDR3 DNA is TGTGCCTGGAGCCCCTACAGGGGGACTCAGCCCCAGCATTTT.

This clone was seen only a few times. The chain has TRBV9 and TRBJ2-1, with D uncertain. V dropped 0 bases and J dropped 5 bases, with 15 bases sitting between them. The CDR3 has 16 amino acids. CDR1 and CDR2 (germline): SGDLS, YYNGEE. This CDR3 is CASSVDPRGKNNEQFF. The CDR3 DNA follows: TGTGCCAGCAGCGTAGATCCGCGAGGCAAGAACAATGAGCAGTTCTTC.

The chain links TRBV6-6 to TRBJ2-7, with TRBD2 identical over 7 bases. Germline V gene data show CDR1 as MNHNY and CDR2 as SVGAGI (reference sequence). V gave up 6 bases and J gave up 3 bases; unmatched junction bases: 14. The CDR3 length is 16 residues. The CDR3 region is CASRLQESGTGYEQYF. Written as DNA, the CDR3 is TGTGCCAGCAGGCTACAGGAAAGCGGGACGGGCTACGAGCAGTACTTC.

This clone was observed a handful of times. The gene calls are TRBV5-1 and TRBJ2-5; TRBD2 aligns across 10 bases. The V segment lost 1 base and the J segment 3 bases; nucleotides outside the gene matches: 0. The CDR3 is 14 residues long. Germline V gives CDR1 SGHRS, CDR2 YFSETQ. The CDR3 DNA is TGCGCCAGCAGCTTGACTAGCGGGAAAGAGACCCAGTACTTC. Translated: CASSLTSGKETQYF.

The rearrangement uses TRBV7-7 and TRBJ2-7, with D uncertain. V was trimmed by 1 base and J by 6 bases, leaving 10 bases between them. This CDR3 comprises 13 residues. In germline, CDR1 is SSHAT, CDR2 FNYEAQ (reference sequence). The CDR3, as DNA: TGTGCCAGCAGCTTAGGGTCTGCCAGCGAGCAGTACTTC. Its protein product is CASSLGSASEQYF. The full variable domain, completed using reference TRBV7-7 and TRBJ2-7, is GAGVSQSPRYKVTKRGQDVTLRCDPISSHATLYWYQQALGQGPEFLTYFNYEAQPDKSGLPSDRFSAERPEGSISTLTIQRTEQRDSAMYRCASSLGSASEQYFGPGTRLTVT.

The gene calls are TRBV5-1 and TRBJ2-2; a weak D match, TRBD1 (6 bases). V shed 0 bases and J shed 0 bases, with 6 bases lying between them. The V gene's germline CDR1 is SGHRS and CDR2 YFSETQ. The CDR3 is made up of 15 amino acids. In nucleotides, the CDR3 is TGCGCCAGCAGCTTGGACAGGGCGAACACCGGGGAGCTGTTTTTT. Its protein is CASSLDRANTGELFF.

This clone was detected a few times. J is TRBJ1-2 and V is TRBV7-9, with D unclear. The CDR3 loop spans 14 amino acids. From germline, CDR1 is SEHNR and CDR2 FQNEAQ (reference sequence). Trimming pared 5 bases from V and 3 bases from J, leaving 13 bases between. CDR3: CASSPNVLDYGYTF. The CDR3 region has the DNA TGTGCCAGCAGCCCTAACGTCTTGGACTATGGCTACACCTTC.

This clone was seen once. The gene calls are TRBV30 and TRBJ1-4, with 7 bases lining up with TRBD1. Germline V gene lookup returns CDR1 GTSNPN and CDR2 SVGIG (reference sequence). The V gene end was trimmed by 2 bases and the J gene end by 0 bases; junction bases not matched to a gene: 6. The CDR3 totals 16 residues. CDR3 nucleotides: TGTGCCTGGAGTCACCGACAGGGAACAACTAATGAAAAACTGTTTTTT. This encodes CAWSHRQGTTNEKLFF.

V gene TRBV6-6 combines with J gene TRBJ1-5, with 9 nucleotides matching TRBD1. With 4 bases clipped from V and 7 bases from J, the junction kept 5 bases outside the gene matches. CDR3 length equals 14 residues. Germline loops: CDR1 MNHNY, CDR2 SVGAGI (reference sequence). The DNA for the CDR3 is TGTGCCAGCAGTTGGAGGGACAGGGTACAGCCCCAGCATTTT. It codes for CASSWRDRVQPQHF.

In this sample, this clone turned up once. The V call is TRBV18, the J call TRBJ1-2; 8 bases are a match to TRBD1. The CDR3 spans 14 residues. Looked up from germline, CDR1 is KGHSH and CDR2 is LQKENI. With 3 bases clipped from V and 6 bases from J, the junction kept 6 bases outside the gene matches. This chain's CDR3 is CASSPPTGEHGYTF. CDR3 DNA: TGTGCCAGCTCACCCCCGACAGGGGAACATGGCTACACCTTC.

The chain couples TRBV9 to TRBJ1-3; tentatively, D is TRBD1 (5 bases). V was trimmed by 1 base and J by 0 bases, leaving 11 bases between them. Germline CDR1 and CDR2: SGDLS and YYNGEE. The CDR3 extends over 16 amino acids. CDR3: CASSVSTGHSGNTIYF. The CDR3 bases are TGTGCCAGCAGCGTAAGCACAGGCCACTCTGGAAACACCATATATTTT.

The rearrangement links TRBV14 to TRBJ2-7; TRBD2 aligns across 11 bases. The CDR3 contains 15 residues. V shed 2 bases, J shed 6 bases, and the junction held 6 bases outside the gene matches. Germline CDR1 is SGHDN and CDR2 is FVKESK. The CDR3 DNA sequence: TGTGCCAGCAGCCAAATGACTAGCGGGACGGGCGAGCAGTACTTC. Its protein is CASSQMTSGTGEQYF.